These T cell receptor beta chains were read from a single sample in a study of blood T cell repertoires in COVID-19. Some clones are missing from TCRdb's copy, which holds only in-frame ones; the method was immunoSEQ multiplex PCR. Here the sample spans roughly 200,000 clones, roughly 89% being singletons. Sequenced input: PBMCs or T cells enriched from blood (not recorded which). These receptors all stem from a woman aged 40 to 55 with acute COVID-19. The CDR3 runs from the conserved cysteine through the conserved F or W. A D gene is named only where the DNA matches it firmly. Rows give clone size only sometimes, using once, few, many, or a class for an expanded clone.

j_call | d_call | clone_size | cdr3_length | v_call | cdr3_nt | cdr3_aa
TRBJ1-2 | . | few | 12 | TRBV2 | TGTGCCAGCGGGACACAAAACTATGGCTACACCTTC | CASGTQNYGYTF
TRBJ1-5 | . | once | 16 | TRBV5-5 | TGTGCCAGCAGCTCAGGGTATACTACGGGCAATCAGCCCCAGCATTTT | CASSSGYTTGNQPQHF
TRBJ1-2 | TRBD1 | once | 14 | TRBV6-5 | TGTGCCAGCAGATTACACAGGGGAGTGAATGGCTACACCTTC | CASRLHRGVNGYTF
TRBJ1-2 | TRBD1 | . | 11 | TRBV20-1 | TGCAGTGCTGAAAGGGGGCATGGCTACACCTTC | CSAERGHGYTF
TRBJ2-5 | TRBD2 | . | 15 | TRBV7-2 | TGTGCCAGCAGCCCTCCACGGGGGGGGCGAGAGACCCAGTACTTC | CASSPPRGGRETQYF
TRBJ1-2 | . | . | 15 | TRBV6-5 | TGTGCCAGCAGTCGACTCCGGGACACAAACTATGGCTACACCTTC | CASSRLRDTNYGYTF
TRBJ2-6 | TRBD1 | . | 18 | TRBV7-8 | TGTGCCAGCAGCATGCGGACAGGGAGCTCATCTGGGGCCAACGTCCTGACTTTC | CASSMRTGSSSGANVLTF
TRBJ1-3 | . | . | 14 | TRBV11-2 | TGTGCCAGCAGCCGCAATACAGGGAAGGACACCATATATTTT | CASSRNTGKDTIYF
TRBJ1-6 | . | . | 15 | TRBV6-5 | TGTGCCAGCAGTTACTCGGGGCAGGGGAACTCACCCCTCCACTTT | CASSYSGQGNSPLHF
TRBJ1-1 | . | . | 14 | TRBV5-5 | TGTGCCAGCATCCCCCAGGGTATGAACACTGAAGCTTTCTTT | CASIPQGMNTEAFF
TRBJ1-4 | . | once | 15 | TRBV11-2 | TGTGCCAGCAGCTTAACAGGTCTCGTCAATGAAAAACTGTTTTTT | CASSLTGLVNEKLFF
TRBJ2-1 | TRBD2 | . | 20 | TRBV6-1 | TGTGCCAGCAGTGGAGGGGTTCTAGCGGGGGTTACTAAGGCGTACAATGAGCAGTTCTTC | CASSGGVLAGVTKAYNEQFF
TRBJ1-2 | . | . | 13 | TRBV18 | TGTGCCAGCTCACCAAGGCAGGATGATGGCTACACCTTC | CASSPRQDDGYTF
TRBJ1-1 | . | few | 13 | TRBV14 | TGTGCCAGCAGCCAAGATCAGGGGACTGAAGCTTTCTTT | CASSQDQGTEAFF
TRBJ1-4 | TRBD1 | . | 14 | TRBV10-3 | TGTGCCATCAGTGAGCAGGGGGCGGATGAAAAACTGTTTTTT | CAISEQGADEKLFF
TRBJ1-2 | . | . | 15 | TRBV14 | TGTGCCAGCAGCGTAAACAGTATACTTAACTATGGCTACACCTTC | CASSVNSILNYGYTF
TRBJ1-2 | . | . | 14 | TRBV6-1 | TGTGCCAGCAGTGAAGGAGCGGGGAACTATGGCTACACCTTC | CASSEGAGNYGYTF
TRBJ2-1 | TRBD2 | . | 14 | TRBV7-2 | TGTGCCAGCAGCTCGACATCTGCTAGCGGGAGTATATTCTTC | CASSSTSASGSIFF
TRBJ1-2 | . | . | 15 | TRBV4-1 | TGCGCCAGCAGCCAAGCCGGGGGGTCCTCCTATGGCTACACCTTC | CASSQAGGSSYGYTF
TRBJ1-5 | TRBD1 | . | 17 | TRBV27 | TGTGCCAGCAGTTCGACAGGGGGCTTTCTTCGAATCATCCCCCAGCATTTT | CASSSTGGFLRIIPQHF
TRBJ2-3 | . | . | 12 | TRBV9 | TGTGCCAGCAGCGGACTAACAGATACGCAGTATTTT | CASSGLTDTQYF
TRBJ1-1 | . | . | 15 | TRBV11-3 | TGTGCCAGCAGCTTAGGGGGGACACAGAACACTGAAGCTTTCTTT | CASSLGGTQNTEAFF
TRBJ1-5 | . | . | 17 | TRBV6-1 | TGTGCCAGCAGTGGGACGGGGGGAATCTGGTCCCCTCAGCCCCAGCATTTT | CASSGTGGIWSPQPQHF
TRBJ1-5 | . | . | 14 | TRBV19 | TGTGCCAGTAGTATTTGGGCGCTCCGCCATCTCCAGCATTTT | CASSIWALRHLQHF
TRBJ1-2 | . | . | 13 | TRBV21-1 | TGTGCCAGCAGGAGAATAGAACCCTATGGCTACACCTTC | CASRRIEPYGYTF
TRBJ2-2 | TRBD1 | few | 13 | TRBV9 | TGTGCCAGCAGCGCGACAGGGACCGGGGAGCTGTTTTTT | CASSATGTGELFF
TRBJ1-1 | . | . | 14 | TRBV9 | TGTGCCAGCAGCGTAGTGGCTGAGAACACTGAAGCTTTCTTT | CASSVVAENTEAFF
TRBJ2-2 | TRBD2 | once | 18 | TRBV2 | TGTGCCAGCAGTACCCGGACTAGCGGGGGGGTAAACACCGGGGAGCTGTTTTTT | CASSTRTSGGVNTGELFF
TRBJ1-5 | TRBD1 | . | 15 | TRBV6-5 | TGTGCCAGCTCGAAGGGACAGGGGACCCTTCAGCCCCAGCATTTT | CASSKGQGTLQPQHF
TRBJ1-1 | . | . | 12 | TRBV29-1 | TGCAGCGTTGTCAGGGGAAACACTGAAGCTTTCTTT | CSVVRGNTEAFF
TRBJ2-1 | . | once | 14 | TRBV2 | TGTGCCAGCAGTTACTCCTCGTTAGGGAGGGAGCAGTTCTTC | CASSYSSLGREQFF
TRBJ2-3 | . | . | 16 | TRBV5-1 | TGCGCCAGCAGTATGTCCAGGGACTCTAGCACAGATACGCAGTATTTT | CASSMSRDSSTDTQYF
TRBJ1-1 | . | . | 13 | TRBV18 | TGTGCCAGCTCACCATACTTACACACTGAAGCTTTCTTT | CASSPYLHTEAFF
TRBJ1-6 | TRBD1 | once | 16 | TRBV2 | TGTGCCACACGGGACAGGGGGCTAGGAGATAGATCACCCCTCCACTTT | CATRDRGLGDRSPLHF
TRBJ1-1 | . | . | 15 | TRBV5-8 | TGTGCCAGCAGCGCTACAGGAAGCATGAACACTGAAGCTTTCTTT | CASSATGSMNTEAFF
TRBJ2-7 | TRBD2 | . | 15 | TRBV5-1 | TGCGCCAGCAGCTTGTTACCTAGCGGGGGGTACGAGCAGTACTTC | CASSLLPSGGYEQYF
TRBJ1-3 | . | . | 17 | TRBV19 | TGTGCCAGTAGTGTGCCGGGACACCCCAACTCTGGAAACACCATATATTTT | CASSVPGHPNSGNTIYF